Included here is one T cell receptor (beta chain) sequence, with context. The source of the sample is a study of response to subunit inactivated influenza vaccine. A single record per CDR3 protein comes from TCRdb applying MiXCR to the RT-PCR reads. The sample yields fewer than 350,000 distinct CDR3 sequences, 20% to 25% seen once. The sequence came from a man aged 50-75 years who received an inactivated influenza vaccine. Sample: PBMCs from blood, taken 21 months after vaccination.

CDR3 amino acids: CASSIAVGTGQRGDTQYF. CDR3 nucleotide sequence: TGTGCCAGTAGTATAGCAGTGGGGACAGGCCAACGAGGAGATACGCAGTATTTT. This chain connects TRBV19 to TRBJ2-3; 8 nucleotides agree with TRBD1. Germline assignment: CDR1 LNHDA and CDR2 SQIVND (reference sequence). V lost 1 base and J lost 5; bases outside the gene matches: 14. The CDR3 is 18 amino acids.